The rows below give T cell receptor beta chains drawn from one sample of a study of cytomegalovirus exposure and HLA in healthy donors. TCRdb's copy holds only in-frame clones and misses some; the assay was immunoSEQ multiplex PCR. The sample records fewer than 150,000 clones, approximately 90% being singletons. The sample taken for sequencing was PBMCs. The receptors shown here come from a man aged 18 to 29 in good health and CMV-seropositive. Each CDR3 is given with its conserved first and last residue.

>TRBJ2-4|TRBV7-8
CASSLGSGGAGNIQYF
>TRBJ2-1|TRBV4-2
CASSDSGGAGPYNEQFF
>TRBJ1-2|TRBV5-1
CASSLAGTGIDGYTF
>TRBJ2-7|TRBV15
CATSRGGQGYEQYF
>TRBJ2-7|TRBV28
CASSLAGTQTYEQYF
>TRBJ2-3|TRBV2
CASRVGTDTQYF
>TRBJ1-5|TRBV19
CASRQGASQPQHF
>TRBJ2-7|TRBV29-1
CSVTRTGSHEQYF
>TRBJ2-1|TRBV13
CASSTRTGTVYNEQFF
>TRBJ1-3|TRBV28
CASSLSGGNTIYF